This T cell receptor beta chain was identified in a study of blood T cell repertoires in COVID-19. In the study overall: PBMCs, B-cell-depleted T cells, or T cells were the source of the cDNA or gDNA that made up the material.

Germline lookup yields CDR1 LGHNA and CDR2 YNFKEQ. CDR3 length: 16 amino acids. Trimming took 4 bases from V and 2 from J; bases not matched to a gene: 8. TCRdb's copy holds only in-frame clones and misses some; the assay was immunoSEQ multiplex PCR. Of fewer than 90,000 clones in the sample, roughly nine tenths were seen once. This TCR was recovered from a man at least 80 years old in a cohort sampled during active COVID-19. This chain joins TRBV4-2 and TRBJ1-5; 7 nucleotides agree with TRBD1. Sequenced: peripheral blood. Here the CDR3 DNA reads TGTGCCAGCAGCCGGGACAGTAAAACGGGCAATCAGCCCCAGCATTTT. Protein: CASSRDSKTGNQPQHF.